This entry features one TCR beta chain sequence. Its matching antigen is unknown. Assay: immunoSEQ multiplex PCR; the TCRdb copy retains only in-frame clones and omits some. The sample lists roughly 110,000 clones, over 60% occurring once. The germline V gene encodes CDR1 SGHDT and CDR2 YYEEEE. The CDR3 consists of 15 residues. The V gene lost 5 bases and the J gene lost 2 bases, with 15 bases spanning the gap. The sample comes from a study of PD-1 blockade in mismatch repair-deficient tumors. Findings and caveats of the study: Tumor-resident clones, often absent from pretreatment blood, expanded after pembrolizumab and then contracted.

Mismatch repair deficiency was confirmed in all patients, by PCR or immunohistochemistry. The specimen comprised peripheral blood, sampled roughly 60 weeks after starting pembrolizumab. The sequence came from an adult with mismatch repair-deficient cancer. The V gene is TRBV5-6, the J gene TRBJ2-3; no definite D call. The CDR3 DNA reads TGTGCCAGCAGTACAACACTCCTCTCCACAGATACGCAGTATTTT. This gives the protein CASSTTLLSTDTQYF.